The T cell receptor (beta chain) described here comes from a study of blood T cell repertoires in COVID-19. On the study more broadly: There were acute and convalescent COVID-19 samples, and they came from the United States, Italy and Spain. Sample material is recorded as cDNA or gDNA derived from T cells, B-cell-depleted T cells, or PBMCs.

The authors' processing: Estimation of nucleated cell counts relied on the amplification of reference gene primers. Here immunoSEQ multiplex PCR was the method, and the copy in TCRdb shows in-frame clones only, minus some. V, J and clone size reflect that table, while D and trimming were determined from the DNA. The table includes roughly 670,000 clones, around 90% detected once. This CDR3 spans 14 amino acids. CDR1 KGHSH and CDR2 LQKENI come from the germline V gene. The germline V and J ends were trimmed by 3 bases and 1 base, with 10 bases remaining between them. Specimen: peripheral blood. The rearrangement joins TRBV18 to TRBJ2-7; D gene unclear. The source is a woman under 30 with acute or convalescent COVID-19. The CDR3 DNA sequence: TGTGCCAGCTCACCGCGGAGCCAATCCTACGAGCAGTACTTC. It codes for CASSPRSQSYEQYF.